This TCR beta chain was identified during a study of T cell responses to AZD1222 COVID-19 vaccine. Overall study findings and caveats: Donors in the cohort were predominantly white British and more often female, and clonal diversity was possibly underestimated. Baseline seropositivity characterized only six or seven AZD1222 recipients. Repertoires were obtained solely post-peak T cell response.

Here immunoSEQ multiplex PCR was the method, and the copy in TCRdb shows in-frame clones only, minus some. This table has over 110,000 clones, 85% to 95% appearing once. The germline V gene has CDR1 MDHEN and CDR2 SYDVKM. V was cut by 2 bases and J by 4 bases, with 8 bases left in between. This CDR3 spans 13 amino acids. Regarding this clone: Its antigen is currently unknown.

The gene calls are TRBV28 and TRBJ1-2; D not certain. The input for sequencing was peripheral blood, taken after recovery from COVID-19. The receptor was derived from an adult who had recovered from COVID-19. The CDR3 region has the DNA TGTGCCAGCAGTTTACGGCCGAGCTATGGCTACACCTTC. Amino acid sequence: CASSLRPSYGYTF.